This T cell receptor beta chain was profiled in a study of T cells after yellow fever vaccination. This clonotype was counted between two and nine times. No antigen is known for it. This could be a read error, since a much larger clone is one nucleotide away. V lost 6 bases and J lost 4, with 7 bases in between. Germline V gene lookup returns CDR1 SGHVS and CDR2 FQNEAQ. The CDR3 has 11 residues. Overall study findings and caveats: Sorted repertoires could include abundant contaminating clonotypes from bulk cells. Overall, a small share of clonotypes was seen in both CD4 and CD8 compartments. Post-booster repertoires again held most primary-vaccination clones (about 95% CD4, about 88% CD8).

Making TCR cDNA involved 5'RACE template switching, which added UMIs and a universal primer site. One entry per CDR3 protein, called by TCRdb with MiXCR from the 5' RACE reads. The sample contains 300,000 to 350,000 distinct CDR3 sequences, roughly 8.3% of which appear only once. Material: PBMCs, obtained about 49 days after the first yellow fever vaccination. The clonotype was recovered from a man younger than 35 who received the YFV17D yellow fever vaccine. The V gene is TRBV7-8, the J gene TRBJ2-7; D not certain. The CDR3, as DNA: TGTGCCAGCAGTTGGGGATACGAGCAGTACGTC. It specifies CASSWGYEQYV.